Listed below are T cell receptor beta chains from one sample, sequenced in a study of CD8+ T cells in alopecia areata. Libraries were prepared by immunoSEQ multiplex PCR; TCRdb keeps only in-frame clonotypes and omits some of them. Of roughly 100,000 clones in the sample, roughly three fifths were seen once. Here the sequenced sample was CD8+ T cells sorted from blood, taken at week 4, from a patient treated with tofacitinib. The receptors come from a human donor with alopecia areata. The conserved cysteine and the conserved F or W are not part of the CDR3 here. Each record gives: V gene, CDR3 protein.

>TRBV7-2
ASSLPAAEQY
>TRBV19
ASSLGETQY
>TRBV25-1
ASSESGAGANVLT
>TRBV10-2
ASSDDGTDTQY
>TRBV4-3
ASSQDGWTEAF
>TRBV5-6
ASILLGAGELF
>TRBV7-6
ASSPGTGQGNQPQH
>TRBV6-5
ASSYSKWVQETQY
>TRBV7-2
ASSSPPWSRPQETQY
>TRBV9
ASSVDSTDTQY
>TRBV7-9
ASSLEGDSEPLLYGYT
>TRBV5-6
ASSLASLQETQY
>TRBV29-1
SVEDTRFYGYT